This record looks at one TCR beta chain sequence and its context. The source of the sample is a study of blood T cell repertoires in COVID-19. The wider study: PBMCs, B-cell-depleted T cells, or T cells were the source of the cDNA or gDNA that made up the material.

In the study's own analysis: Estimation of nucleated cell counts was performed using reference gene primer amplification. Method: immunoSEQ multiplex PCR; TCRdb's copy keeps in-frame clones and lacks some. For V, J and clone size, that table is used; D and trimming come from the DNA. The repertoire consists of more than 50,000 clones, with 75% to 95% occurring once and the leading ten covering more than 15%. Trimming took off 6 bases at V and 1 base at J, with 15 bases between the two ends. Germline V gives CDR1 MNHNS, CDR2 SASEGT. The CDR3 spans 15 residues. Sequenced input: peripheral blood. The sequence was collected from a man at least 80 years old with acute or convalescent COVID-19. The chain links TRBV6-1 to TRBJ2-5; the D gene is possibly TRBD1 (6 bases). Written as DNA, the CDR3 is TGTGCCAGCAGCTCGGGACACACCATCCAAGAGACCCAGTACTTC. It is translated as CASSSGHTIQETQYF.